Following are 5 T cell receptor beta chains from one sample sequenced in a study of blood T cell repertoires in COVID-19. Clones were read by immunoSEQ multiplex PCR, and TCRdb kept only the in-frame ones, dropping some. The repertoire includes around 140,000 clones, more than 75% of them detected once, and 8.6% sits in the top ten. What was sequenced was peripheral blood. The origin of the receptors is a woman aged 45-60 years with active or convalescent COVID-19.

This clone was detected only once. The chain links TRBV28 to TRBJ2-1, with 8 positions matching TRBD1. The CDR3 totals 15 residues. Germline CDR1 MDHEN, CDR2 SYDVKM. Trimming cost V 2 bases and J 3 bases; bases outside gene matches: 3. CDR3 bases: TGTGCCAGCAGTTTAAGTGGGACAGGCTACAATGAGCAGTTCTTC. It encodes CASSLSGTGYNEQFF.

The J gene is TRBJ2-3, the V gene TRBV7-9, with D tentatively TRBD1 (6 bases). Trimming cost V 1 base and J 0 bases, with 17 bases left between them. Germline V gives CDR1 SEHNR, CDR2 FQNEAQ (reference sequence). The CDR3 is made up of 18 amino acids. The CDR3 DNA follows: TGTGCCAGCAGCTTAGGATTGGCAGGGGCCTTCAGCACAGATACGCAGTATTTT. Its protein product is CASSLGLAGAFSTDTQYF.

This clone turned up a few times. This rearrangement joins TRBV19 to TRBJ1-1; a possible D gene is TRBD1 (5 bases). Germline CDR1 reads LNHDA; CDR2 reads SQIVND (reference sequence). Trimming stripped 7 bases from V and 7 bases from J, with 22 bases between. The CDR3 sequence is 15 residues long. CDR3 sequence reads: CASIPMGGSADEAFF. For the CDR3, the DNA is TGTGCCAGTATTCCTATGGGGGGATCGGCGGATGAAGCTTTCTTT.

The rearrangement links TRBV5-1 to TRBJ1-1; perhaps TRBD1 as D (6 bases). This CDR3 is built from 15 residues. The V gene lost 6 bases and the J gene lost 4 bases, with 19 bases spanning the gap. Germline V gene sequence: CDR1 SGHRS, CDR2 YFSETQ. The CDR3 loop reads CASTLGGGVGTEAFF. In DNA form, the CDR3 reads TGCGCCAGCACCTTAGGGGGGGGCGTAGGCACTGAAGCTTTCTTT.

The rearrangement uses TRBV7-9 and TRBJ1-1; D may be TRBD1 (5 bases). Germline CDR1 SEHNR, CDR2 FQNEAQ (reference sequence). The CDR3 extends over 15 amino acids. The V and J ends lost 1 base and 3 bases respectively, with 12 bases between them. CDR3 bases: TGTGCCAGCAGCTTAGGGGCAGGGCCTCACACTGAAGCTTTCTTT. It encodes CASSLGAGPHTEAFF.